The 2 T cell receptor beta chains presented below share a single source sample, sequenced in a study of blood T cell repertoires in COVID-19. Measured with immunoSEQ multiplex PCR; TCRdb has only the in-frame clones, and not every one. The sample has about 200,000 clones; 80% to 90% are singletons. Sequencing was performed on peripheral blood. The receptors derive from a woman between 50 and 59 years old with acute or convalescent COVID-19.

This rearrangement joins TRBV27 to TRBJ1-2; TRBD1 might be the D (6 bases). V dropped 8 bases and J dropped 0 bases, with 13 bases sitting between them. Germline CDR1 reads MNHEY; CDR2 reads SMNVEV (reference sequence). The CDR3 is 14 residues long. CDR3 in DNA: TGTGCCAGCTCCTACGGACAGACTAACTATGGCTACACCTTC. It is translated as CASSYGQTNYGYTF.

The rearrangement links TRBV28 to TRBJ1-2; D may be TRBD1 (5 bases). Trimming stripped 7 bases from V and 9 bases from J, with 21 bases between. The germline V gene encodes CDR1 MDHEN and CDR2 SYDVKM. There are 14 residues in the CDR3. The CDR3 DNA reads TGTGCCAGCATTGGGGGGAAGGGCGGATCGAGCTACACCTTC. This translates into CASIGGKGGSSYTF.